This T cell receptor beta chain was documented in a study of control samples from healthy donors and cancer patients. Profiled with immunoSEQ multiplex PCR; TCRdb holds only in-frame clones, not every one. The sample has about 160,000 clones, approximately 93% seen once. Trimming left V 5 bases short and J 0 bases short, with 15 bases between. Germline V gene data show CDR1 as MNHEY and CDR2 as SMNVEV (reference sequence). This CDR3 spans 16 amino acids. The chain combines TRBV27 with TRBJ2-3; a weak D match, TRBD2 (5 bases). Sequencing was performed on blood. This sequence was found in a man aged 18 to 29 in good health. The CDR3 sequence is CASSPRAGSSTDTQYF. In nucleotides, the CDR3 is TGTGCCAGCAGTCCCCGGGCGGGCTCTAGCACAGATACGCAGTATTTT.